This T cell receptor (beta chain) appears in the sequencing data of a study of glioma-infiltrating T cells. This clonotype has ten or more counts. Its target is not known. The CDR3 has 14 residues. V was shortened by 0 bases and J by 10 bases, with 10 bases between the two germline ends. From germline, CDR1 is MGHRA and CDR2 YSYEKL. The iRepertoire nested amplicon-rescue multiplex PCR amplified TCR alpha and beta CDR3s from RNA. For one-step reverse transcription and amplification, 100-400 ng of tissue mRNA or PBMC total RNA was used. TCRdb itself ran the multiplex PCR reads through MiXCR, one entry per CDR3 protein. The profile shows around 190,000 distinct CDR3 sequences, under 55% of them singletons. Findings and limits, study-wide: Tissue and blood shared very few CDR3 sequences. Non-neoplastic patients had below-expected tissue-blood divergence, while all gliomas exceeded expectation.

Sequenced: glioma tissue, nonneoplastic brain tissue, or PBMCs (not recorded which). The V and J genes are TRBV4-1 and TRBJ1-6; possible D gene TRBD1, 5 bases. This TCR derives from a human donor with low-grade glioma or glioblastoma, undergoing nonglioma brain surgery, or in good health (not recorded which). Here the CDR3 reads CASSQEGGSSPLHF. CDR3 bases: TGCGCCAGCAGCCAAGAGGGGGGATCCTCACCCCTCCACTTT.